One sample yielded the 21 T cell receptor beta chains listed below, sequenced in a study of blood T cell repertoires in COVID-19. TCRdb's copy holds only in-frame clones and misses some; the assay was immunoSEQ multiplex PCR. The table lists about 87,000 clones, 87% of them singletons. Sequencing was done on a sample of peripheral blood. The receptors were gathered from a human donor with acute or convalescent COVID-19. The donor label of this sample is uncertain.

Within the sample, this clone is medium-sized. V gene TRBV4-2 combines with J gene TRBJ1-1; 7 bases match TRBD1. V shed 4 bases, J shed 6 bases, and the junction held 8 bases outside the gene matches. There are 14 residues in the CDR3. Per the germline V gene, CDR1 is LGHNA and CDR2 is YNFKEQ. Here the CDR3 DNA reads TGTGCCAGCAGCCTAACGACAGGGACTGCTGAAGCTTTCTTT. Its translation is CASSLTTGTAEAFF.

This clone was counted between two and nine times. The chain couples TRBV5-1 to TRBJ2-5; 9 bases are shared with TRBD1. Germline values: CDR1 SGHRS, CDR2 YFSETQ. This CDR3 has 14 residues. V was pared by 2 bases and J by 10 bases, with 9 bases of the junction left unmatched. As DNA, the CDR3 is TGCGCCAGCAGCTTTACCGGGACAGGGTCACACCAGTACTTC. Amino acids: CASSFTGTGSHQYF.

The sample holds one count of this clone. This chain joins TRBV19 and TRBJ2-2, with 11 bases that match TRBD1. In germline, CDR1 is LNHDA, CDR2 SQIVND (reference sequence). V trimming: 1 base; J trimming: 4 bases; junction bases outside the gene matches: 5. This CDR3 contains 17 residues. CDR3 sequence reads: CASSIGGQGGRTGELFF. The CDR3 region has the DNA TGTGCCAGTAGTATAGGGGGACAGGGGGGTCGCACCGGGGAGCTGTTTTTT.

The V and J genes are TRBV4-3 and TRBJ2-7, with TRBD1 matching 7 bases. The CDR3 runs to 16 residues. Looked up from germline, CDR1 is LGHNA and CDR2 is YSLEER. After removal of 0 bases from V and 2 bases from J, the junction contained 7 bases not matched to a gene. The CDR3 coding sequence is TGCGCCAGCAGCCAAGATCGGAACAGGGGAACCTACGAGCAGTACTTC. It codes for CASSQDRNRGTYEQYF.

This rearrangement joins TRBV15 to TRBJ1-1; a weak D match, TRBD1 (5 bases). CDR1 is LNHNV, CDR2 YYDKDF, per germline (reference sequence). Deletions cut 3 bases from V and 7 bases from J, with 15 bases between. The CDR3 contains 14 residues. In DNA form, the CDR3 reads TGTGCCACCAGCAGGCAAACAGGTTCCCTTGAAGCTTTCTTT. Its protein is CATSRQTGSLEAFF.

V gene TRBV18 combines with J gene TRBJ2-5; D is possibly TRBD1 (5 bases). The germline V and J ends were trimmed by 3 bases and 2 bases, with 13 bases remaining between them. The CDR3 length is 15 residues. Germline lookup yields CDR1 KGHSH and CDR2 LQKENI. CDR3 nucleotide sequence: TGTGCCAGCTCACCCAGGGCGGACCGACAAGAGACCCAGTACTTC. It yields the protein CASSPRADRQETQYF.

The chain recombines TRBV7-8 with TRBJ2-7, with TRBD1 matching 7 bases. V shed 5 bases and J 2 bases; nucleotides not matched to a gene: 9. Germline CDR1 reads SGHVS; CDR2 reads FQNEAQ. The CDR3 consists of 15 residues. CDR3 bases: TGTGCCAGCAGCGCCGGGACAGATCGAGCCTACGAGCAGTACTTC. Protein product: CASSAGTDRAYEQYF.

The chain joins TRBV9 to TRBJ2-5; 9 nucleotides agree with TRBD1. The CDR3 is 14 residues long. With V trimmed by 3 bases and J by 5 bases, 5 bases remained unmatched. Germline CDR1 and CDR2: SGDLS and YYNGEE. The CDR3 here is CASSAGTGWETQYF. The DNA for the CDR3 is TGTGCCAGCAGCGCAGGGACAGGGTGGGAGACCCAGTACTTC.

The chain carries TRBV6-5 and TRBJ2-1, with 8 bases lining up with TRBD1. The CDR3 is made up of 15 amino acids. The germline gives CDR1 MNHEY, CDR2 SVGAGI. V gave up 6 bases and J gave up 4 bases; unmatched junction bases: 8. Written as DNA, the CDR3 is TGTGCCAGCAGCCCCCGAACAGGGGGATACAATGAGCAGTTCTTC. Translating gives CASSPRTGGYNEQFF.

This chain links TRBV12-3 or TRBV12-4 with TRBJ1-1, with unresolved D. The V end was cut by 4 bases, the J end by 7 bases, with 13 bases between. The CDR3 is made up of 13 amino acids. The CDR3 DNA reads as TGTGCCAGCAGTTCAACAAGACATATTGAAGCTTTCTTT. This translates into CASSSTRHIEAFF.

In DNA form, the CDR3 reads TGCGCCAGCAGCCGGGGGACTAGCGGGGGGGCGTCCTACAATGAGCAGTTCTTC. It encodes CASSRGTSGGASYNEQFF. The chain combines TRBV4-3 with TRBJ2-1, with TRBD2 matching 16 bases. J gave up 1 base and V 4 bases, and 4 bases lay outside the gene matches. The CDR3 has 18 amino acids. The germline V gene has CDR1 LGHNA and CDR2 YSLEER.

The chain has TRBV6-8 and TRBJ2-7; D is perhaps TRBD2 (5 bases). V was shortened by 9 bases and J by 3 bases, with 27 bases between the two germline ends. The germline V gene has CDR1 MNHGY and CDR2 SAAAGT. The CDR3 is 17 residues long. The CDR3 is CARRENRKPSPYYEQYF. Here the CDR3 DNA reads TGTGCCAGACGGGAAAATCGGAAACCCAGCCCTTACTACGAGCAGTACTTC.

The V and J genes are TRBV4-3 and TRBJ2-2, with D possibly being TRBD2 (5 bases). Germline CDR1 LGHNA, CDR2 YSLEER. Trimming took off 0 bases at V and 3 bases at J, with 14 bases between the two ends. The CDR3 consists of 17 residues. The CDR3 protein is CASSQDSGFWDTGELFF. CDR3 coding DNA: TGCGCCAGCAGCCAAGATTCGGGATTCTGGGACACCGGGGAGCTGTTTTTT.

V is TRBV9 and J is TRBJ2-5; 11 bases fit TRBD2. CDR3 length: 15 residues. Germline trimming cut 4 bases from V and 5 bases from J; bases unmatched to any gene: 7. Germline values: CDR1 SGDLS, CDR2 YYNGEE. CDR3 loop: CASSPLAGGLETQYF. The CDR3 nucleotides are TGTGCCAGCAGCCCCCTAGCGGGGGGATTGGAGACCCAGTACTTC.

The chain carries TRBV3-1 (or the pseudogene TRBV3-2) and TRBJ1-6; no clear D gene. There are 13 residues in the CDR3. V shed 1 base and J shed 9 bases, with 7 bases lying between them. CDR1 and CDR2 (germline): LGHDT, YNNKEL (reference sequence). As DNA, the CDR3 is TGTGCCAGCAGCCAAGCAACAGTTTCACCCCTCCACTTT. This gives the protein CASSQATVSPLHF.

The chain combines TRBV18 with TRBJ1-4; weak D call: TRBD1 (6 bases). Germline assignment: CDR1 KGHSH and CDR2 LQKENI. The CDR3 contains 14 residues. Trimming took off 6 bases at V and 7 bases at J, with 15 bases between the two ends. The CDR3 is CASSPGGAFEKLFF. The CDR3 nucleotides read TGTGCCAGCTCGCCCGGGGGGGCGTTTGAAAAACTGTTTTTT. Using reference TRBV18 and TRBJ1-4 for the parts outside the CDR3, the full variable domain is NAGVMQNPRHLVRRRGQEARLRCSPMKGHSHVYWYRQLPEEGLKFMVYLQKENIIDESGMPKERFSAEFPKEGPSILRIQQVVRGDSAAYFCASSPGGAFEKLFFGSGTQLSVL.

The chain links TRBV5-1 to TRBJ2-7; D unresolved. Trimming left V 5 bases short and J 2 bases short, with 14 bases between. Germline lookup yields CDR1 SGHRS and CDR2 YFSETQ. The CDR3 has 14 amino acids. The CDR3 protein is CASSSVSGTYEQYF. DNA for the CDR3: TGCGCCAGCAGTTCCGTTTCGGGTACCTACGAGCAGTACTTC.

The V and J genes are TRBV6-5 and TRBJ2-7, with TRBD1 matching 8 bases. The CDR3 has 15 residues. Trimming removed 4 bases from V and 6 bases from J; junction bases left unmatched: 11. The V gene's germline CDR1 is MNHEY and CDR2 SVGAGI. This chain's CDR3 is CASSLRRTGTGEQYF. CDR3 DNA: TGTGCCAGCAGTTTACGTCGGACAGGGACGGGCGAGCAGTACTTC.

The chain employs TRBV5-4 and TRBJ2-3; 8 bases line up with TRBD1. CDR1 and CDR2 (germline): SGHNT, YYREEE (reference sequence). The CDR3 is 15 amino acids. Trimming at V came to 0 bases and at J to 4 bases, leaving 4 bases not matched to a gene. Here the CDR3 reads CASSLDRGKADTQYF. CDR3 sequence (DNA): TGTGCCAGCAGCTTGGACAGGGGGAAAGCAGATACGCAGTATTTT.

The genes are TRBV6-4 and TRBJ2-3; 10 nucleotides line up with TRBD2. This CDR3 contains 16 residues. The germline V gene has CDR1 MRHNA and CDR2 SNTAGT. J gave up 5 bases and V 3 bases, and 8 bases lay outside the gene matches. The DNA of the CDR3 is TGTGCCAGCAGTGAAGGTAGCGGGGGGTTCGGAGATACGCAGTATTTT. This sequence encodes CASSEGSGGFGDTQYF.

A remark on this clone: This sample also contains other DNA sequences that code for the same CDR3. The chain carries TRBV30 and TRBJ2-7; tentative D call: TRBD1 (5 bases). V was clipped by 2 bases and J by 4 bases, with 9 bases between them. The CDR3 is 12 amino acids. Germline CDR1 GTSNPN, CDR2 SVGIG (reference sequence). CDR3 nucleotide sequence: TGTGCCTGGAGTCCGCAGGGTTACGAGCAGTACTTC. Residues: CAWSPQGYEQYF. Together with reference TRBV30 and TRBJ2-7, the CDR3 gives the full variable domain: SQTIHQWPATLVQPVGSPLSLECTVEGTSNPNLYWYRQAAGRGLQLLFYSVGIGQISSEVPQNLSASRPQDRQFILSSKKLLLSDSGFYLCAWSPQGYEQYFGPGTRLTVT.